This record covers a single T cell receptor (beta chain). This sample was taken from a study of blood T cell repertoires in COVID-19. This CDR3 has 14 amino acids. Per the germline V gene, CDR1 is MNHEY and CDR2 is SVGAGI. With V trimmed by 5 bases and J by 3 bases, 4 bases remained unmatched. Some clones are missing from TCRdb's copy, which holds only in-frame ones; the method was immunoSEQ multiplex PCR. This table holds about 160,000 clones, roughly 82% found once. The rearrangement uses TRBV6-5 and TRBJ2-3; 8 nucleotides match TRBD1. Sample: peripheral blood. The TCR originated in a woman aged 35 to 49 with COVID-19, enrolled during active disease. The CDR3 DNA reads TGTGCCAGCAGTCTCCGGGACAGGACAGATACGCAGTATTTT. It codes for CASSLRDRTDTQYF.